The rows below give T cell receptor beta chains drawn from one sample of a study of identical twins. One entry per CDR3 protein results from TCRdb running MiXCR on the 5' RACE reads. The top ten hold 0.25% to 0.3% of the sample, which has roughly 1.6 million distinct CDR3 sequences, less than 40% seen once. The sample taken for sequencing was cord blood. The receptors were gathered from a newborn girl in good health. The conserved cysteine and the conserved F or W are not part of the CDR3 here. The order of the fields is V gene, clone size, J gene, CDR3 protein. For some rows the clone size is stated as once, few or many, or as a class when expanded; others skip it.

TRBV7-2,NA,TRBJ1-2,ASSLQFDYGYT
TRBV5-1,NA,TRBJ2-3,ASAPAGLTTDTQY
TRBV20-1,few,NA,SARGQGSYNEQY
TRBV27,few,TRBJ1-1,ASMGTEAF
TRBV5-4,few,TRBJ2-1,ASSPRASGAVNEQF
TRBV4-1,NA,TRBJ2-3,ASSQVFGGPRY
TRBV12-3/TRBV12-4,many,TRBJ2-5,ASSFGRRVIQETQY
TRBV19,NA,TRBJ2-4,ARHHTGARGNIQY
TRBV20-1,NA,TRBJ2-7,SARDRGRGPFYEQY
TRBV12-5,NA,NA,ASGLRAQPQH
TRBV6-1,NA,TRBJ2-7,ASSERREQY
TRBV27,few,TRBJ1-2,ASSLSGGFGYGYT
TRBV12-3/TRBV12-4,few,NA,ASSPSGMTYNEQY
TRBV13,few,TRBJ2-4,ASSLRGAAAKNIQY
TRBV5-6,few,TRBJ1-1,ASTLDSYTEAF
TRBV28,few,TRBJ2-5,ASSLGRTRYQETQY
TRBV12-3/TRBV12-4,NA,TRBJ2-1,ASSLVRYRANEQF
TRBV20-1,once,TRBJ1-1,SAMTGPNTEAF